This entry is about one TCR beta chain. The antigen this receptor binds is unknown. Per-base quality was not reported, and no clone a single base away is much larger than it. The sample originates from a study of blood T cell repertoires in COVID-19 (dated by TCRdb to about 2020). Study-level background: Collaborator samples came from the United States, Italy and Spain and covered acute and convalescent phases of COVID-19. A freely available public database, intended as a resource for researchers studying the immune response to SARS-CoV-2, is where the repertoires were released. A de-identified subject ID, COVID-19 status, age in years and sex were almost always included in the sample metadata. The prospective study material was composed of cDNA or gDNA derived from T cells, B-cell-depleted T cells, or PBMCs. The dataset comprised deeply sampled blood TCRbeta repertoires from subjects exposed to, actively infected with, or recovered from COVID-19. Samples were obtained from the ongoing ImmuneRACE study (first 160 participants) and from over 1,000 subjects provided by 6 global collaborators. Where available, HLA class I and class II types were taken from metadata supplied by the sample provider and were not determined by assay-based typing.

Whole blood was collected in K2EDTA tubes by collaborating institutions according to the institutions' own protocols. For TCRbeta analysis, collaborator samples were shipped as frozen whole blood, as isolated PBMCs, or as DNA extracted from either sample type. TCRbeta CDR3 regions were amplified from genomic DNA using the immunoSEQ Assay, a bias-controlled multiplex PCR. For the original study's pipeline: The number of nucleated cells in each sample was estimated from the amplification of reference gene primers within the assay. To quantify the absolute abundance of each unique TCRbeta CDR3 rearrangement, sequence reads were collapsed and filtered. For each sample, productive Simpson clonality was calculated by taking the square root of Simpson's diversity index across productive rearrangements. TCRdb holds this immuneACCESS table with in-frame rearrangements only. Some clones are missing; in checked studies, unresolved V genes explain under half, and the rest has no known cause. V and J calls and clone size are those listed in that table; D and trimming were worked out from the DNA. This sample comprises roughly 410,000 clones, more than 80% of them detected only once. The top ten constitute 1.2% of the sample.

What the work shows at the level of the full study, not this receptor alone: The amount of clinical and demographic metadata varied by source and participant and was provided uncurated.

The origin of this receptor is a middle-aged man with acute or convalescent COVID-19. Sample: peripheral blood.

The DNA reads TGTGCCAGCAGCTCTTCAGGGGAAGTCGAGCAGTACTTC. Its protein product is CASSSSGEVEQYF. The sequence joins TRBV5-4 to TRBJ2-7, and perhaps TRBD1 as D gene, on 6 matching bases. V lost 3 bases and J lost 6 bases; the stretch between them is 13 bases long. Sequences SGHNT (CDR1) and YYREEE (CDR2) are obtained from the germline V gene (reference sequence). The cysteine opens and the phenylalanine closes a CDR3 of 13 amino acids. Kept here is only the CDR3 DNA, which spans 39 bases and is read in frame from base 1.